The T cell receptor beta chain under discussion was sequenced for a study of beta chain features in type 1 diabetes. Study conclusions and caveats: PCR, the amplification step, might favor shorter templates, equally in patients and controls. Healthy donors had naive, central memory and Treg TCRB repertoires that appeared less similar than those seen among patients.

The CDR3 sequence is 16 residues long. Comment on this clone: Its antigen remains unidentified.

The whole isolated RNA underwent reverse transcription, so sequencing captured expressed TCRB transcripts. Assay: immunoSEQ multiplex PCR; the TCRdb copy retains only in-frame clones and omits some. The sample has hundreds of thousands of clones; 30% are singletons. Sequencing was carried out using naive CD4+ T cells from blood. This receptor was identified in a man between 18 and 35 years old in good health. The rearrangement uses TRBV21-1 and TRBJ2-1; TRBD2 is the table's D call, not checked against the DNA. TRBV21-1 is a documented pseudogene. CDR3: CASSKGSEVWCAEQFF. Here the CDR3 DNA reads TGTGCCAGCAGCAAAGGATCTGAGGTGTGGTGCGCTGAGCAGTTCTTC.